The entry below gives a single TCR beta chain sequence along with its context. Its specificity is unknown. This sample stems from a study of T cell responses to AZD1222 COVID-19 vaccine. Study details: Pooled together were second doses at about 4 or about 12 weeks.

Sequenced by immunoSEQ multiplex PCR; TCRdb stores in-frame clones only, minus some. This repertoire shows 100,000 to 150,000 clones, roughly 90% found once; its top ten account for approximately 4.2%. The ends lost 1 base at V and 3 bases at J; junction bases unmatched: 5. Germline V gene data show CDR1 as LGHNA and CDR2 as YNFKEQ. This CDR3 has 15 amino acids. Study findings and constraints: The span of vaccine-associated CD4 TCRs extended across spike, with dominance at 160-218 and 743-854. Clonal diversity was possibly underestimated, and the donors were mostly white British, with more females. None of the repertoires were sampled until the peak T cell response had passed.

The chain uses TRBV4-2 and TRBJ2-5, with 7 nucleotides matching TRBD2. The TCR originated in an adult in good health. This specimen consisted of peripheral blood, obtained on day 0 of AZD1222 vaccination. The CDR3 bases are TGTGCCAGCAGCCAAGGACCGGGACTAAAAGAGACCCAGTACTTC. Translated: CASSQGPGLKETQYF.